A selection of T cell receptor beta chains follows, all from one sample in a study of human T cells and chemical hapten exposure. TCRdb re-called the RACE reads through MiXCR, storing one row per CDR3 protein. The sample lists fewer than 150,000 distinct CDR3 sequences; roughly 10% were seen once. The sequencing here drew on whole blood, taken in connection with sensitization to the hapten diphenylcyclopropenone (DPC). These receptors all come from a woman between 45 and 65 years old with alopecia areata. Some clones in this sample may be carry-over from other donors' samples. Each CDR3 is given with its conserved first and last residue. D genes are given only for firm matches. Some rows mark clone size as missing; the rest say once, few, many or name a class of expanded clone.

d_call: NA; clone_size: NA; j_call: TRBJ2-7; v_call: TRBV4-1; cdr3_nt: TGCGCCAGCAGCCAAGCCCGGTCGCCCTACGAGCAGTACTTC; cdr3_aa: CASSQARSPYEQYF
d_call: TRBD2; clone_size: many; j_call: TRBJ2-3; v_call: TRBV12-3/TRBV12-4; cdr3_nt: TGTGCCAGCAGTTTCCTAGCGGGTCTCGGGTATTTT; cdr3_aa: CASSFLAGLGYF
d_call: NA; clone_size: NA; j_call: TRBJ2-2; v_call: TRBV7-7; cdr3_nt: TGTGCTAGCAGTCGTGACATAACCGGGGAGCTGTTTTTT; cdr3_aa: CASSRDITGELFF
d_call: NA; clone_size: NA; j_call: TRBJ2-2; v_call: TRBV6-2/TRBV6-3; cdr3_nt: TGTGTCAGCAAATACGCCCCGGTGGACGGGGAGCTGTTTTTT; cdr3_aa: CVSKYAPVDGELFF
d_call: NA; clone_size: NA; j_call: TRBJ2-7; v_call: TRBV12-3/TRBV12-4; cdr3_nt: TGTGCCAGCAGTATACAGGGTCGGAACGAGCAGTACTTC; cdr3_aa: CASSIQGRNEQYF
d_call: NA; clone_size: many; j_call: TRBJ2-1; v_call: TRBV5-1; cdr3_nt: TGCGCCAGCAGCTTAAGGCCCCCGAGGGAGCAGTTCTTC; cdr3_aa: CASSLRPPREQFF
d_call: NA; clone_size: NA; j_call: TRBJ2-7; v_call: TRBV5-1; cdr3_nt: TGCGCCAGCACGACAGGTGGGGCCTACGAGCAGTACTTC; cdr3_aa: CASTTGGAYEQYF
d_call: TRBD2; clone_size: many; j_call: TRBJ2-1; v_call: TRBV5-1; cdr3_nt: TGTGCCAGCAGCTTAGCGGGAGGTAATGAGCAGTTCTTC; cdr3_aa: CASSLAGGNEQFF
d_call: NA; clone_size: NA; j_call: TRBJ2-7; v_call: TRBV4-3; cdr3_nt: TGCGCCAGCAGCCAAGATTTGGGTACTTACGAGCAGTACTTC; cdr3_aa: CASSQDLGTYEQYF
d_call: TRBD1; clone_size: NA; j_call: TRBJ1-2; v_call: TRBV7-2; cdr3_nt: TGTGCCAGCAGCACAGGGAAGGGGGCGGGTGGCTACACCTTC; cdr3_aa: CASSTGKGAGGYTF
d_call: NA; clone_size: many; j_call: TRBJ2-5; v_call: TRBV7-2; cdr3_nt: TGTGCCAGCAGCCCCGCCCAAGAGACCCAGTACTTC; cdr3_aa: CASSPAQETQYF
d_call: NA; clone_size: NA; j_call: TRBJ2-4; v_call: TRBV19; cdr3_nt: TGTGCCAGTAGTACCCATCTTGACGGGGACATTCAGTACTTC; cdr3_aa: CASSTHLDGDIQYF
d_call: NA; clone_size: few; j_call: TRBJ2-3; v_call: TRBV7-3; cdr3_nt: TGTGCCAGCAGCCCGGCGGTAAGGGATACGCAGTATTTT; cdr3_aa: CASSPAVRDTQYF
d_call: TRBD2; clone_size: NA; j_call: TRBJ2-5; v_call: TRBV20-1; cdr3_nt: TGCAGTGCCCTGGTGGGACTAGCGGACTCTTACCAAGAGACCCAGTACTTC; cdr3_aa: CSALVGLADSYQETQYF
d_call: NA; clone_size: NA; j_call: TRBJ2-7; v_call: TRBV5-1; cdr3_nt: TGCGCCAGCAGCTTTGATCACGAGCAGTACTTC; cdr3_aa: CASSFDHEQYF
d_call: TRBD2; clone_size: few; j_call: TRBJ2-5; v_call: TRBV9; cdr3_nt: TGTGCCAGCAGCAAAAGCGCGGGAGGGGGAAGAGAGACCCAGTACTTC; cdr3_aa: CASSKSAGGGRETQYF
d_call: TRBD2; clone_size: few; j_call: TRBJ2-3; v_call: TRBV24-1; cdr3_nt: TGTGCCACCAGTGATTGGACCACGGAGCGCGGGGGGATGGTTCCAGATACGCAGTATTTT; cdr3_aa: CATSDWTTERGGMVPDTQYF
d_call: TRBD2; clone_size: few; j_call: TRBJ2-7; v_call: TRBV7-2; cdr3_nt: TGTGCCAGCAGCTTAGCGCTGGGACTAGCGGGAGGGTCGAACTCCTACGAGCAGTACTTC; cdr3_aa: CASSLALGLAGGSNSYEQYF
d_call: NA; clone_size: many; j_call: TRBJ2-1; v_call: TRBV30; cdr3_nt: TGTGCCTGGAGTACGAGCTCCTACAATGAGCAGTTCTTC; cdr3_aa: CAWSTSSYNEQFF
d_call: NA; clone_size: few; j_call: TRBJ2-7; v_call: TRBV5-6; cdr3_nt: TGTGCCAGCAGTTTCCCCACAGGGTTGGACGAGCAGTACTTC; cdr3_aa: CASSFPTGLDEQYF
d_call: NA; clone_size: NA; j_call: TRBJ2-1; v_call: TRBV7-3; cdr3_nt: TGTGCCAGCAGCTTAGTCCGAGGCTCCTACAATGAGCAGTTCTTC; cdr3_aa: CASSLVRGSYNEQFF
d_call: TRBD2; clone_size: many; j_call: TRBJ2-5; v_call: TRBV28; cdr3_nt: TGTGCCAGCAGTTTAAGAACTAGCGGGAGGATCGGAAAGACCCAGTACTTC; cdr3_aa: CASSLRTSGRIGKTQYF
d_call: TRBD1; clone_size: many; j_call: TRBJ1-4; v_call: TRBV18; cdr3_nt: TGTGCCAGCTCACCGACAGGGACAACTAATGAAAAACTGTTTTTT; cdr3_aa: CASSPTGTTNEKLFF
d_call: NA; clone_size: NA; j_call: TRBJ2-3; v_call: TRBV18; cdr3_nt: TGTGCCAGCTCACCAGGGGCAAAGGTGCAGTATTTT; cdr3_aa: CASSPGAKVQYF
d_call: NA; clone_size: NA; j_call: TRBJ2-3; v_call: TRBV29-1; cdr3_nt: TGCAGCGTTGAAGAGTGCGACAGGGAGGACAGATACGCAGTATTT; cdr3_aa: CSVEECDREDRYAVF
d_call: NA; clone_size: NA; j_call: TRBJ2-5; v_call: TRBV7-9; cdr3_nt: TGTGCCAGCAGCTTATCACTAGCAGGCCGCCAGTACTTC; cdr3_aa: CASSLSLAGRQYF
d_call: NA; clone_size: NA; j_call: TRBJ2-7; v_call: TRBV20-1; cdr3_nt: TGCAGTGCTCTGGACTCATTAAACTACGAGCAGTACTTC; cdr3_aa: CSALDSLNYEQYF
d_call: NA; clone_size: few; j_call: TRBJ1-2; v_call: TRBV7-8; cdr3_nt: TGTGCCAGCAGCTTAGACCCTGAGGCACGCTATGGCTACACCTTC; cdr3_aa: CASSLDPEARYGYTF